This TCR beta chain is drawn from a study of T cell responses to AZD1222 COVID-19 vaccine. About the study: Pooling of second doses given at about 4 or about 12 weeks was done.

Profiled with immunoSEQ multiplex PCR; TCRdb holds only in-frame clones, not every one. The sample records 97,000 or so clones, roughly 84% being singletons. The CDR3 loop spans 14 amino acids. Trimming at V came to 4 bases and at J to 4 bases, leaving 0 bases not matched to a gene. Germline-derived CDR1 and CDR2 are SGHDN and FVKESK. Study conclusions and caveats: In a largely white British group with more females than males, clonal diversity was possibly underestimated. The study sampled repertoires only after the peak T cell response. Baseline serostatus was positive in only six or seven AZD1222 recipients.

By proportion, this clone is medium-sized. What it recognizes is unknown. This chain links TRBV14 with TRBJ2-2, with 10 bases matching TRBD2. This sample comprised peripheral blood, obtained on day 0 of AZD1222 vaccination. This TCR derives from an adult in good health. CDR3 DNA sequence: TGTGCCAGCAGCCGACTAGCGGGCACCGGGGAGCTGTTTTTT. It is translated as CASSRLAGTGELFF.